These T cell receptor beta chains were read from a single sample in a study of cytotoxic CD8 clonotypes in ibrutinib-treated CLL. Some clones are missing from TCRdb's copy, which holds only in-frame ones; the method was immunoSEQ multiplex PCR. The sample records under 45,000 clones, 55% to 80% being singletons. Sequenced here: PBMCs, sampled at disease progression, from a patient treated with ibrutinib. These receptors were collected from a human donor with chronic lymphocytic leukemia. Both conserved end residues are part of each CDR3. D genes are given only for firm matches. Clone size is shown for a subset of rows, as once, few, many or a class of expanded clone.

V gene,D gene,clone size,J gene,CDR3 DNA,CDR3 protein
TRBV30,-,-,TRBJ1-4,TGTGCCTGGAGTTCGGGGGGGCTGAGTGAAAAACTGTTTTTT,CAWSSGGLSEKLFF
TRBV10-3,-,few,TRBJ2-7,TGTGCCATCAGTGAGACAGCCTCTTCCTCCTACGAGCAGTACTTC,CAISETASSSYEQYF
TRBV10-1,TRBD1,-,TRBJ1-1,TGCGCCAGCAGGGCGGGGCGGGACAGGGGGAACACTGAAGCTTTCTTT,CASRAGRDRGNTEAFF
TRBV2,TRBD1,-,TRBJ1-5,TGTGCCAGCAACCGGGACAGGTCGTCCCAGCATTTT,CASNRDRSSQHF
TRBV11-1,-,-,TRBJ2-3,TGTGCCAGCAGCTTAGCTGGCAGGAGCACAGATACGCAGTATTTT,CASSLAGRSTDTQYF
TRBV28,-,once,TRBJ1-2,TGTGCCAGCAGTTTGGGCTCCCCCGAGGGGTATGGCTACACCTTC,CASSLGSPEGYGYTF
TRBV7-2,TRBD1,-,TRBJ2-3,TGTGCCAGCAGCTTAGGAGGGGACAGAAGCACAGATACGCAGTATTTT,CASSLGGDRSTDTQYF
TRBV14,TRBD1,-,TRBJ2-2,TGTGCCAGCAGCCAAGCCAGGGGGACCGGGGAGCTGTTTTTT,CASSQARGTGELFF
TRBV2,-,-,TRBJ2-7,TGTGCCAGCAGTTCTCCCTCCTACGAGCAGTACTTC,CASSSPSYEQYF
TRBV4-1,TRBD2,few,TRBJ2-3,TGCGCCAGCAGCCAACGAGGACTAGCGGGAAACACAGATACGCAGTATTTT,CASSQRGLAGNTDTQYF
TRBV5-4,-,few,TRBJ1-6,TGTGCCAGCAGCGGTGGTAAGAATTCACCCCTCCACTTT,CASSGGKNSPLHF
TRBV28,TRBD1,-,TRBJ2-7,TGTGCCAGCAGCCTTACCGGGACAGGCTACGAGCAGTACTTC,CASSLTGTGYEQYF
TRBV5-1,-,once,TRBJ2-7,TGCGCCAGCAGCTTTATTCAAGGGCGGGTGAACGAGCAGTACTTC,CASSFIQGRVNEQYF
TRBV4-1,-,-,TRBJ1-4,TGCGCCAGCAGCCAGTTAACCGGGACAAAATATGAAAAACTGTTTTTT,CASSQLTGTKYEKLFF
TRBV9,TRBD2,-,TRBJ2-3,TGTGCCAGCAGCGTAGCCGCGACTAGCGGGATGGATACGCAGTATTTT,CASSVAATSGMDTQYF
TRBV5-4,TRBD2,-,TRBJ2-3,TGTGCCAGCAGCTTGGGGACTAGCGGGAGGGACACAGATACGCAGTATTTT,CASSLGTSGRDTDTQYF
TRBV7-2,-,-,TRBJ2-1,TGTGCCAGCAGCTTCGAGCACAGGGTAAATGAGCAGTTCTTC,CASSFEHRVNEQFF
TRBV7-6,TRBD1,-,TRBJ2-2,TGTGCCAGCAGCCGGGACAGGAGGGGCGGGGAGCTGTTTTTT,CASSRDRRGGELFF
TRBV18,-,-,TRBJ1-6,TGTGCCAGCTCACGGGAATTCAAAAACGGGTTTTCCTATAATTCACCCCTCCACTTT,CASSREFKNGFSYNSPLHF
TRBV15,TRBD1,-,TRBJ2-3,TGTGCCACCAGCAGAGACAGGGGGCTCACAGATACGCAGTATTTT,CATSRDRGLTDTQYF
TRBV25-1,-,few,TRBJ2-3,TGTGCCAGTAGGCTCGTGGGAGATACGCAGTATTTT,CASRLVGDTQYF
TRBV4-1,-,-,TRBJ2-5,TGCGCCAGCAGCTTTCTGAGGGGGGAGACCCAGTACTTC,CASSFLRGETQYF
TRBV10-3,TRBD2,-,TRBJ2-2,TGTGCCATCACCGAGACTAGCGGGAGTTCCGGGGAGCTGTTTTTT,CAITETSGSSGELFF
TRBV7-9,-,-,TRBJ2-3,TGTGCCAGCAGCCCCTGGGACCGACGAGGCACAGATACGCAGTATTTT,CASSPWDRRGTDTQYF
TRBV25-1,TRBD1,-,TRBJ1-2,TGTGCCAGCAGTGCGAGAGAGGGGGACAGTAGAGGTGGCTACACCTTC,CASSAREGDSRGGYTF
TRBV28,-,-,TRBJ1-4,TGTGCCAGCAGCTCACGGGCAGGAGGTCTGTTTTTT,CASSSRAGGLFF
TRBV18,-,-,TRBJ2-2,TGTGCCAGCTCATACAGTTTGAACACCGGGGAGCTGTTTTTT,CASSYSLNTGELFF
TRBV10-3,TRBD1,-,TRBJ2-2,TGTGCCATCAGACAGGGGATCAACACCGGGGAGCTGTTTTTT,CAIRQGINTGELFF
TRBV12-5,-,-,TRBJ1-4,TGTGCTAGTGGTTTGGTAGCGACGGGAAATGAAAAACTGTTTTTT,CASGLVATGNEKLFF
TRBV11-3,TRBD2,-,TRBJ2-7,TGTGCCAGCAGCCCCCCGACTAGCGGGAGCTCCTACGAGCAGTACTTC,CASSPPTSGSSYEQYF